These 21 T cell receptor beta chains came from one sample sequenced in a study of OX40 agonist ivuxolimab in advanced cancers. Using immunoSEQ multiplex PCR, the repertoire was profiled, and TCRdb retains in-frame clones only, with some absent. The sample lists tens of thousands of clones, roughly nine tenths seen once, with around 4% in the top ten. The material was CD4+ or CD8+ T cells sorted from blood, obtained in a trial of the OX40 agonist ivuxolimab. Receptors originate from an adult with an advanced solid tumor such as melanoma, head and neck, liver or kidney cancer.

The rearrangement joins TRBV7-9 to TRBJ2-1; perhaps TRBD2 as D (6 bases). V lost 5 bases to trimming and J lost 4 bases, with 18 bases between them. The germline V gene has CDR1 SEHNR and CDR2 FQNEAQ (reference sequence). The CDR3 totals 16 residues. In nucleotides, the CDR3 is TGTGCCAGCAGCAACCTGGGCGGGGCTTCATACAATGAGCAGTTCTTC. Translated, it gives CASSNLGGASYNEQFF.

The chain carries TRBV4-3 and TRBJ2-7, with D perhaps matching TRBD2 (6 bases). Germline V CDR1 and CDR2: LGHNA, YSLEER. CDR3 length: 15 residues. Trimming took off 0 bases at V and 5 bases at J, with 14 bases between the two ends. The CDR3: CASSQDVGTSHEQYF. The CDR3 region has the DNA TGCGCCAGCAGCCAAGATGTCGGGACTTCCCACGAGCAGTACTTC.

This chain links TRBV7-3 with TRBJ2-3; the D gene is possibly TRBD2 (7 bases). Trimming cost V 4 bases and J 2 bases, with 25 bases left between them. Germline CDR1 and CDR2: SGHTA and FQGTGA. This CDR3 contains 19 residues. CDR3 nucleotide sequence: TGTGCCAGCAGCTCCCCCCTCCAGGGTGCGGGGGCAGCCACAGATACGCAGTATTTT. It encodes CASSSPLQGAGAATDTQYF. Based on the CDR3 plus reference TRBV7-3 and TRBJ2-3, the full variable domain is GAGVSQTPSNKVTEKGKYVELRCDPISGHTALYWYRQSLGQGPEFLIYFQGTGAADDSGLPNDRFFAVRPEGSVSTLKIQRTERGDSAVYLCASSSPLQGAGAATDTQYFGPGTRLTVL.

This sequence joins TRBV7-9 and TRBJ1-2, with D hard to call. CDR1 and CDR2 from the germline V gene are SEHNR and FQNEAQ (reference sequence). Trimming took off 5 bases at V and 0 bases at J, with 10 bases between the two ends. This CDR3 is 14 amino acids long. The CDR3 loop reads CASSPRLSNYGYTF. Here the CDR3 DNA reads TGTGCCAGCAGCCCCCGTCTATCTAACTATGGCTACACCTTC.

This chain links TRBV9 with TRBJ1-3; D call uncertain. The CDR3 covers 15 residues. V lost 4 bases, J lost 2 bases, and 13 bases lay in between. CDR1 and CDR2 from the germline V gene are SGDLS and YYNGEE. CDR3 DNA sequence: TGTGCCAGCAGCCCCCAGCCGCAGGCTGGAAACACCATATATTTT. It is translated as CASSPQPQAGNTIYF. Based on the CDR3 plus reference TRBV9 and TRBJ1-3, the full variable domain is DSGVTQTPKHLITATGQRVTLRCSPRSGDLSVYWYQQSLDQGLQFLIQYYNGEERAKGNILERFSAQQFPDLHSELNLSSLELGDSALYFCASSPQPQAGNTIYFGEGSWLTVV.

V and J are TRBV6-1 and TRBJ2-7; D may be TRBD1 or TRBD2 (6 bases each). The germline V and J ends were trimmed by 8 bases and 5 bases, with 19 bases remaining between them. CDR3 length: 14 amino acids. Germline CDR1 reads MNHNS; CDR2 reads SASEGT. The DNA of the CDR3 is TGTGCCAGCGGCTCTTGGGGGGCGCGGGACGAGCAGTACGTC. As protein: CASGSWGARDEQYV.

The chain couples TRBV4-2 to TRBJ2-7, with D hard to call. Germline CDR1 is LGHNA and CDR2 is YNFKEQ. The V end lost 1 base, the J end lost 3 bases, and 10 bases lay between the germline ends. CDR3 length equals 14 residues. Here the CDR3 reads CASSQGVGNYEQYF. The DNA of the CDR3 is TGTGCCAGCAGCCAAGGTGTGGGGAACTACGAGCAGTACTTC.

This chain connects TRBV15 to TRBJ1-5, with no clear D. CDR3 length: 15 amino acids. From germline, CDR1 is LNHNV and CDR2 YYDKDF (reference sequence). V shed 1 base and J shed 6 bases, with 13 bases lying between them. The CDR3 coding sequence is TGTGCCACCAGCAGAGTTAAGGGTGCGAGTCAGCCCCAGCATTTT. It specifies CATSRVKGASQPQHF.

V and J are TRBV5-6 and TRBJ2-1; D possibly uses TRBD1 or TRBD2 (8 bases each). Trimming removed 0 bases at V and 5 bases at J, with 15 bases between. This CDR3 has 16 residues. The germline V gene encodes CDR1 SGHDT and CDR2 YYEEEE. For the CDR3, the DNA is TGTGCCAGCAGCTTGGTAGCGGGACAGGAGAACAATGAGCAGTTCTTC. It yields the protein CASSLVAGQENNEQFF.

CDR3 DNA sequence: TGTGCCAGCAGCCGGGGACAGGCCAGCGGCTACGAGCAGTACTTC. Its protein product is CASSRGQASGYEQYF. The rearrangement joins TRBV5-4 to TRBJ2-7, with 8 nucleotides matching TRBD1. This CDR3 spans 15 amino acids. The V segment lost 4 bases and the J segment 3 bases; nucleotides outside the gene matches: 9. Germline CDR1 reads SGHNT; CDR2 reads YYREEE (reference sequence). The variable domain in full, completed from reference TRBV5-4 and TRBJ2-7, reads ETGVTQSPTHLIKTRGQQVTLRCSSQSGHNTVSWYQQALGQGPQFIFQYYREEENGRGNFPPRFSGLQFPNYSSELNVNALELDDSALYLCASSRGQASGYEQYFGPGTRLTVT.

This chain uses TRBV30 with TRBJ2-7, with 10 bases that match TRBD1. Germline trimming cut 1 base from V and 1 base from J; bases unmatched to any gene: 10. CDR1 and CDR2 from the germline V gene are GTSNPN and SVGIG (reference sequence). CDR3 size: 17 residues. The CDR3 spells CAWSEQARDRGSYEQYV. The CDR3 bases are TGTGCCTGGAGTGAGCAAGCCCGGGACAGGGGTTCCTACGAGCAGTACGTC.

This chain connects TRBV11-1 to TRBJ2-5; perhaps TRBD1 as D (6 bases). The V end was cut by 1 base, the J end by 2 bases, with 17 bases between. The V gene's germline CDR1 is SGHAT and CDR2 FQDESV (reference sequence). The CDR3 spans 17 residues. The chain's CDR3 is CASSLGSSGVRQETQYF. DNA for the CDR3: TGTGCCAGCAGCTTAGGGAGCTCAGGGGTCCGGCAAGAGACCCAGTACTTC. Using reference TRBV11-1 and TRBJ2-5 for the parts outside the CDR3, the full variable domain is EAEVAQSPRYKITEKSQAVAFWCDPISGHATLYWYRQILGQGPELLVQFQDESVVDDSQLPKDRFSAERLKGVDSTLKIQPAELGDSAMYLCASSLGSSGVRQETQYFGPGTRLLVL.

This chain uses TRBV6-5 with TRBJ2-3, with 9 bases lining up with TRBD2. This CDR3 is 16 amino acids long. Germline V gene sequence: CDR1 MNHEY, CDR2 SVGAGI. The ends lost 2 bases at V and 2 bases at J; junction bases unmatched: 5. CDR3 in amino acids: CASSYDSGGITDTQYF. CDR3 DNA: TGTGCCAGCAGTTACGATAGCGGGGGAATCACAGATACGCAGTATTTT.

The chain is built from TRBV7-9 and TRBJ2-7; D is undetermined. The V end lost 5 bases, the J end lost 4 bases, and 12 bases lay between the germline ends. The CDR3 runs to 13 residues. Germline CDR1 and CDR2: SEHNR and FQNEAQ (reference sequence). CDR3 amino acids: CASSPPDGYEQYV. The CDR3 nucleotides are TGTGCCAGCAGCCCCCCGGACGGATACGAGCAGTACGTC.

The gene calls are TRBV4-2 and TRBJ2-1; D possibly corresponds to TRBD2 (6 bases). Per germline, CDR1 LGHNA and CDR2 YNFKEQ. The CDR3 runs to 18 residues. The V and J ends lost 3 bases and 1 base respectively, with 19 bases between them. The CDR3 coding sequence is TGTGCCAGCAGCCAGGCTACGGTGGCTAGCGAGTCCTACAATGAGCAGTTCTTC. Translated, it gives CASSQATVASESYNEQFF.

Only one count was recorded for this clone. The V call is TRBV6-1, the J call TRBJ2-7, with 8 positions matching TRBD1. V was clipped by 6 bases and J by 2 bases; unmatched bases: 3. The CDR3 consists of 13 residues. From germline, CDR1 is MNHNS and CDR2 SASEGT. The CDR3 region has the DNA TGTGCCAGCAGAGACAGGGGTACCTACGAGCAGTACGTC. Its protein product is CASRDRGTYEQYV.

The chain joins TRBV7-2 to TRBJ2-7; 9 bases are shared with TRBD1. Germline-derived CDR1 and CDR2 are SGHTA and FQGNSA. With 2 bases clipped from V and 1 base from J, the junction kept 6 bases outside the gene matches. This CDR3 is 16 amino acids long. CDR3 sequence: CASSLFGTGRSYEQYF. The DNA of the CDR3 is TGTGCCAGCAGCTTATTCGGGACAGGGAGATCCTACGAGCAGTACTTC.

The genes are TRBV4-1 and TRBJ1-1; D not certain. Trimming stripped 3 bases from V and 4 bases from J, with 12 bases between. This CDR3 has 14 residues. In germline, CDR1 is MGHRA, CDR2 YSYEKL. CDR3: CASSHLGLSTEAFF. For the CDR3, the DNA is TGCGCCAGCAGCCACCTAGGGTTGAGCACTGAAGCTTTCTTT.

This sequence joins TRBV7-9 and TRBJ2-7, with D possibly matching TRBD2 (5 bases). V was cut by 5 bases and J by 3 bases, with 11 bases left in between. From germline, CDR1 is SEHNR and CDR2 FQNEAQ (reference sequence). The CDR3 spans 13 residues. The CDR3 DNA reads TGTGCCAGCAGCGACCCGGGAAGCTACGAGCAGTACGTC. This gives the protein CASSDPGSYEQYV.

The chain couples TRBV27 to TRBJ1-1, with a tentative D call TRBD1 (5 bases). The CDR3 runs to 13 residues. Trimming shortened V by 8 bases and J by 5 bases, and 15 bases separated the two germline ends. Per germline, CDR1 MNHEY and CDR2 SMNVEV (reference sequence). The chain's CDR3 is CASGQGSSTEAFF. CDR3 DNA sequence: TGTGCCAGCGGTCAGGGAAGTTCTACTGAAGCTTTCTTT.

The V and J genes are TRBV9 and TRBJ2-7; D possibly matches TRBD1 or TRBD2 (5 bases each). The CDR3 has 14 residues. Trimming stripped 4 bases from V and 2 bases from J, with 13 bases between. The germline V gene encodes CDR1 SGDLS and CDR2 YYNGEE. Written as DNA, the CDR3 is TGTGCCAGCAGCTTACCAGGGACCCCCTACGAGCAGTACTTC. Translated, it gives CASSLPGTPYEQYF.